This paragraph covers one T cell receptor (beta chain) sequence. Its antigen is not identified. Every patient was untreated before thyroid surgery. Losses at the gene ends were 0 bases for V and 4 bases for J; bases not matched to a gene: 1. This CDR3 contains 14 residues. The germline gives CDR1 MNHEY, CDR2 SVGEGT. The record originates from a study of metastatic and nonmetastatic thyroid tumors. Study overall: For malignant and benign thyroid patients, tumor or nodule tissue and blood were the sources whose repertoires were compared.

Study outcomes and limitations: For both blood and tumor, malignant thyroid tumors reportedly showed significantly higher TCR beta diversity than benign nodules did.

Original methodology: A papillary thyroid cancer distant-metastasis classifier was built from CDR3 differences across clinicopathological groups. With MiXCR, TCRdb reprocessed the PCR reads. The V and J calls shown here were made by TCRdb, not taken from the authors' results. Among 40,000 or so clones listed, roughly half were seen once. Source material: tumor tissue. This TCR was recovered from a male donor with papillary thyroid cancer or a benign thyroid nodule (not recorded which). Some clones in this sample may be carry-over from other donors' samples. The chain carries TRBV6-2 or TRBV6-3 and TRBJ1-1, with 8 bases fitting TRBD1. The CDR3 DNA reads TGTGCCAGCAGTTACTCGACAGGGGTCACTGAAGCTTTCTTT. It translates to CASSYSTGVTEAFF.